A single sample is the source of the 2 T cell receptor beta chains below, sequenced in a study of blood T cell repertoires in COVID-19. The table came from immunoSEQ multiplex PCR; TCRdb's copy has only in-frame clones and leaves some out. The profile shows 150,000 or so clones, 92% of them singletons. Sequenced material: peripheral blood. These receptors all come from a man younger than 40 with COVID-19, enrolled during active disease.

This clone was observed a handful of times. The CDR3 here is CASSARDRGYEQYF. Written as DNA, the CDR3 is TGTGCCAGCAGCGCCCGGGACAGGGGCTACGAGCAGTACTTC. The rearrangement joins TRBV7-9 to TRBJ2-7, with 10 bases aligning to TRBD1. This CDR3 region has 14 residues. Germline loops: CDR1 SEHNR, CDR2 FQNEAQ (reference sequence). The V gene end was trimmed by 5 bases and the J gene end by 3 bases; junction bases not matched to a gene: 4.

The chain couples TRBV5-1 to TRBJ2-7, with D possibly TRBD2 on 5 matching bases. This CDR3 region has 15 residues. Trimming removed 0 bases at V and 4 bases at J, with 14 bases between. Germline V lookup: CDR1 SGHRS, CDR2 YFSETQ. CDR3 loop: CASSLAGGRGYEQYF. DNA for the CDR3: TGCGCCAGCAGCTTGGCTGGCGGAAGAGGGTACGAGCAGTACTTC.